This T cell receptor beta chain emerged from a study of cytotoxic CD8 clonotypes in ibrutinib-treated CLL (dated by TCRdb to the early 2020s). Looking at the study overall: In this cohort, 15 patients were treatment-naive and some 10 were relapsed/refractory, while under 18 had unmutated IGHV. Partial responses were observed in roughly 24 patients and complete responses in 2; after a median follow-up of around 68 months, remission was maintained in roughly 15 patients and progression was observed in approximately 12. Response samples were obtained after a median of roughly 13 months of treatment, with a range of roughly 6 to 40 months. On average, each sample had hundreds of thousands of productive templates and tens of thousands of productive rearrangements. Of the approximately 86 people in the trial, 26 had longitudinal samples available. Cryopreserved peripheral blood mononuclear cells were obtained before treatment, at response, and at either sustained remission or disease progression. Patients were still on ibrutinib when every remission and progressive disease sample was collected. Overall study results and their limits: Clonality increased at ibrutinib response, stayed stable in sustained remission, and fell back toward baseline at progression. Public clonotypes were rare and either shrank or stayed stable during treatment, and the rise in clonality at ibrutinib response reflected expansion of private clonotypes. Lymph node repertoires were not examined, and the timing of sampling was not matched between patients in sustained remission and those whose disease progressed. Baseline clonality exceeded that of age-matched healthy donors and correlated strongly with circulating CD8+ T-cell counts.

The V and J ends are trimmed by 0 bases and 1 base, leaving 10 bases between them. Based on the germline V gene, the CDR1 and CDR2 sequences are SGHRS and YFSETQ. The CDR3 has 15 amino acids, counting the end cysteine and phenylalanine. Just CDR3 DNA is preserved here, 45 bases in frame from base 1. Each clonotype received, on average, about 10x coverage in deep resolution sequencing performed on a MiSeq, where the target depth lay between 1 in 1 million and 1 in 200,000 T cells. The immunoSEQ hsTCRB Kit was used to generate the TCR beta libraries. In the authors' own workflow: ImmunoSEQ Data Assistant and ImmunoSEQ Analyzer were used for data analysis, and V, D and J genes were assigned according to IMGT definitions. Clonality, with values ranging from 0 to 1, was calculated as one minus the normalized Shannon entropy of productive rearrangement frequencies. Only overrepresented clonotypes making up at least 0.05% of each patient's repertoire were included in the public clonotype analysis. Thirteen age-matched healthy donor repertoires from immuneACCESS were used as controls for clonality. Sourced from immuneACCESS, this table was stored by TCRdb with only in-frame sequences that have V and J called. A share of the clones is absent; for the studies checked, an unresolved V gene accounts for under half, and the remainder has no known explanation. The V and J calls and clone size come from that table; D and trimming were worked out from the DNA. Present in this sample are some 170,000 clones, around nine tenths of which were seen just once. Over 2.5% of the sample is taken by the ten largest.

Explained via the paper, the time point label denotes: progressive disease on ibrutinib. Roughly 2 micrograms of genomic DNA were extracted from cryopreserved PBMCs for TCR beta library preparation. Longitudinal blood samples from CLL patients on ibrutinib monotherapy were analyzed using high-throughput TCR beta sequencing. The patients took part in an open-label, single-center phase 2 trial of ibrutinib monotherapy. As regards this clone: The clone's antigen remains unknown. No clone much larger than this one lies a single base away; base qualities are absent.

Rearrangement joined TRBV5-1 to TRBJ1-1; the D gene assignment is ambiguous. This clonotype originated in a human donor with chronic lymphocytic leukemia. Sequencing used PBMCs, obtained at disease progression, from a patient treated with ibrutinib. CDR3 protein: CASSLVVDQNTEAFF. Read as DNA, the sequence is TGCGCCAGCAGCTTGGTGGTAGATCAGAACACTGAAGCTTTCTTT.